Presented here are 12 T cell receptor beta chains from one specimen sequenced in a study of cytotoxic CD8 clonotypes in ibrutinib-treated CLL. Some clones are missing from TCRdb's copy, which holds only in-frame ones; the method was immunoSEQ multiplex PCR. Of over 95,000 clones detected, about 50% appear once; the ten largest clones hold under 45%. Sequenced here: PBMCs, sampled after 24 months of ibrutinib treatment. The receptors here all came from a human donor with chronic lymphocytic leukemia.

This clone was counted a single time. The V and J genes are TRBV4-1 and TRBJ2-5, with TRBD1 identical over 10 bases. Germline V gene data show CDR1 as MGHRA and CDR2 as YSYEKL. CDR3 length: 16 residues. J was trimmed by 7 bases and V by 4 bases; bases with no gene match: 12. Here the CDR3 reads CASSLGQGKGVGTQYF. DNA of the CDR3: TGCGCCAGCAGCCTGGGACAGGGGAAGGGGGTGGGGACCCAGTACTTC.

The chain links TRBV29-1 to TRBJ2-1; D gene ambiguous. Trimming shortened V by 2 bases and J by 9 bases, and 8 bases separated the two germline ends. Germline CDR1 reads SQVTM; CDR2 reads ANQGSEA. This CDR3 contains 11 residues. In DNA form, the CDR3 reads TGCAGCGTTGAATCCAGATCTGAGCAGTTCTTC. Translating gives CSVESRSEQFF.

The rearrangement joins TRBV29-1 to TRBJ2-5, with unresolved D. This CDR3 has 12 residues. The germline V gene encodes CDR1 SQVTM and CDR2 ANQGSEA. The ends were cut back, 2 bases at V and 4 bases at J, with 8 bases in the middle. CDR3 bases: TGCAGCGTTGAAAGGTTATCAGAGACCCAGTACTTC. As protein: CSVERLSETQYF.

The chain employs TRBV14 and TRBJ1-6; unclear D gene. The V and J ends lost 4 bases and 8 bases respectively, with 9 bases between them. The germline CDR1 and CDR2 sequences are SGHDN and FVKESK. This CDR3 region has 13 residues. CDR3 residues: CASSRLLDSPLHF. CDR3 DNA sequence: TGTGCCAGCAGCCGCTTACTGGATTCACCCCTCCACTTT.

This clone has at least ten counts. The V call is TRBV5-6, the J call TRBJ2-5; 10 bases match TRBD1. This CDR3 comprises 14 residues. Germline V lookup: CDR1 SGHDT, CDR2 YYEEEE. The junction had 2 bases not matched to a gene; V was cut back by 4 bases and J by 2 bases. The CDR3, as DNA: TGTGCCAGCAGCCGGGACAGGGGTCAAGAGACCCAGTACTTC. Encoded protein: CASSRDRGQETQYF.

The J gene is TRBJ1-5, the V gene TRBV6-5, with D perhaps matching TRBD1 (6 bases). Germline loops: CDR1 MNHEY, CDR2 SVGAGI. The CDR3 loop spans 14 amino acids. V dropped 0 bases and J dropped 4 bases, with 7 bases sitting between them. CDR3 in amino acids: CASSYSRGNQPQHF. The CDR3, as DNA: TGTGCCAGCAGTTACTCTAGGGGGAATCAGCCCCAGCATTTT.

The count of this clone is one. The chain carries TRBV5-1 and TRBJ2-7; 11 bases match TRBD2. Trimming removed 1 base from V and 2 bases from J; junction bases left unmatched: 5. Germline-derived CDR1 and CDR2 are SGHRS and YFSETQ. The CDR3 totals 16 residues. The CDR3 is CASSLPPSGGPYEQYF. The CDR3 nucleotides are TGCGCCAGCAGCTTGCCCCCTAGCGGGGGGCCCTACGAGCAGTACTTC.

This clone was seen just once. The V call is TRBV5-1, the J call TRBJ2-5, with 8 bases fitting TRBD2. Germline CDR1 reads SGHRS; CDR2 reads YFSETQ. Trimming at V came to 0 bases and at J to 4 bases, leaving 5 bases not matched to a gene. The CDR3 is made up of 15 amino acids. CDR3: CASSLALREGETQYF. DNA of the CDR3: TGCGCCAGCAGCTTGGCCCTACGGGAGGGAGAGACCCAGTACTTC.

The chain joins TRBV5-1 to TRBJ2-7; TRBD1 aligns across 8 bases. Germline values: CDR1 SGHRS, CDR2 YFSETQ. The CDR3 extends over 15 amino acids. V gave up 2 bases and J gave up 4 bases; unmatched junction bases: 8. CDR3 bases: TGCGCCAGCAGCTTCCGGGACAGGTTGCCTTACGAGCAGTACTTC. Translating gives CASSFRDRLPYEQYF.

This clone was found many times. The chain links TRBV5-1 to TRBJ2-1; D is perhaps TRBD1 (6 bases). The CDR3 spans 14 residues. CDR1 is SGHRS, CDR2 YFSETQ, per germline. Trimming cost V 0 bases and J 9 bases, with 13 bases left between them. The CDR3 DNA reads as TGCGCCAGCAGCTTGGTGTCAGGGGCCGCTGAGCAGTTCTTC. Translation gives CASSLVSGAAEQFF.

The V call is TRBV30, the J call TRBJ1-5; D may be TRBD1 (5 bases). From germline, CDR1 is GTSNPN and CDR2 SVGIG (reference sequence). V was clipped by 0 bases and J by 4 bases, with 10 bases between them. The CDR3 spans 14 residues. CDR3 amino acids: CAWSVGTGNQPQHF. In DNA, the CDR3 is TGTGCCTGGAGTGTGGGGACCGGTAATCAGCCCCAGCATTTT.

This clone was detected a few times. This rearrangement joins TRBV29-1 to TRBJ1-2, with D hard to call. Trimming cost V 0 bases and J 0 bases, with 11 bases left between them. Germline V lookup: CDR1 SQVTM, CDR2 ANQGSEA. The CDR3 sequence is 15 residues long. The CDR3 is CSVEEGRNSNYGYTF. DNA of the CDR3: TGCAGCGTTGAAGAAGGCCGGAACTCTAACTATGGCTACACCTTC.